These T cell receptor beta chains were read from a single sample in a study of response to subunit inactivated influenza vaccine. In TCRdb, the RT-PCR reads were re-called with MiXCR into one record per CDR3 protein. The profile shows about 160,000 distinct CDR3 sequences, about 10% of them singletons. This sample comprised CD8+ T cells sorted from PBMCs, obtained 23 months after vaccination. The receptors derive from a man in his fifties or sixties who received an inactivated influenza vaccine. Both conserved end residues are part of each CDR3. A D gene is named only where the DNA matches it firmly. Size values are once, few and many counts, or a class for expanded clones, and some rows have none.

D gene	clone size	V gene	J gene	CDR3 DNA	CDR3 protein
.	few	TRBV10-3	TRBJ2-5	TGTGCCATCAGTGGGGGGGAGACCCAGTACTTC	CAISGGETQYF
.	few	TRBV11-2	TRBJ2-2	TGTGCCAGCAGCTTAGAATTTACGGGGGTGCTAAAGATGAACACCGGGGAGCTGTTTTTT	CASSLEFTGVLKMNTGELFF
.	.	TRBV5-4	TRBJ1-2	TGTGCCAGCAGCTTAAGCAGTGTGGGCTACACCTTC	CASSLSSVGYTF
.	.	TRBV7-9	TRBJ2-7	TGTGCCAGCAGCTTAAGCATCACCTACGAGCAGTACTTC	CASSLSITYEQYF
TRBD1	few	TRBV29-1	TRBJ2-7	TGCAGCGTTGAAGTTAGGTGGACAGGGCCCAACGAGCAGTACTTC	CSVEVRWTGPNEQYF
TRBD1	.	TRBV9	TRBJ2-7	TGTGCCAGCAGCTTTGGGACAGGGCGCGACGAGCAGTACTTC	CASSFGTGRDEQYF
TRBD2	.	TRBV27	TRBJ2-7	TGTGCCAGCAGTCCCTTAGCGGGGGCCGCCTACGAGCAGTACTTC	CASSPLAGAAYEQYF
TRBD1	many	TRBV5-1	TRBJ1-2	TGCGCCAGCAGCTTGGTGTGGGGGACAGGCTATGGCTACACCTTC	CASSLVWGTGYGYTF
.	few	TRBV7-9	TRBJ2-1	TGTGCCAGCAGCTCTTGGGACTCCTACAATGAGCAGTTCTTC	CASSSWDSYNEQFF
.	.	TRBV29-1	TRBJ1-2	TGCAGCGTTGAAGATCACGACAGCTCCGCATATGGCTACACCTTC	CSVEDHDSSAYGYTF
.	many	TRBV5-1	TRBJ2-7	TGCGCCAGCAGCTTGGCTGACAGGAGATACGAGCAGTACTTC	CASSLADRRYEQYF
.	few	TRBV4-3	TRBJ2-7	TGCGCCAGCAGCCAAGAGACGGGCAGGGAAGGCGGGAAGCAGTACTTC	CASSQETGREGGKQYF
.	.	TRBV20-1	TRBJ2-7	TGCAGTGCTAGAGATATGCAGGGCTACGAGCAGTACTTC	CSARDMQGYEQYF
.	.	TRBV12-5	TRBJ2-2	TGTGCTAGTGGTTTGGTAGGAACGGGAGTAACCGGGGAGCTGTTTTTT	CASGLVGTGVTGELFF
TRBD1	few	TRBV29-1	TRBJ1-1	TGCAGCGTTTCAGGGGGCGAAGCTTTCTTT	CSVSGGEAFF
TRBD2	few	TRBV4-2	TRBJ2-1	TGTGCCAGCAGGAGCGGGGGGGCCTACAATGAGCAGTTCTTC	CASRSGGAYNEQFF
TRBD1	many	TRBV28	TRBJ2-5	TGTGCCACCGTGGACAGGGGTTGGGAGACCCAGTACTTC	CATVDRGWETQYF
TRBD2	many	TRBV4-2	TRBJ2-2	TGTGCCAGCAGCCAAGCGTCTAGCGGGAGGGGCACCGGGGAGCTGTTTTTT	CASSQASSGRGTGELFF